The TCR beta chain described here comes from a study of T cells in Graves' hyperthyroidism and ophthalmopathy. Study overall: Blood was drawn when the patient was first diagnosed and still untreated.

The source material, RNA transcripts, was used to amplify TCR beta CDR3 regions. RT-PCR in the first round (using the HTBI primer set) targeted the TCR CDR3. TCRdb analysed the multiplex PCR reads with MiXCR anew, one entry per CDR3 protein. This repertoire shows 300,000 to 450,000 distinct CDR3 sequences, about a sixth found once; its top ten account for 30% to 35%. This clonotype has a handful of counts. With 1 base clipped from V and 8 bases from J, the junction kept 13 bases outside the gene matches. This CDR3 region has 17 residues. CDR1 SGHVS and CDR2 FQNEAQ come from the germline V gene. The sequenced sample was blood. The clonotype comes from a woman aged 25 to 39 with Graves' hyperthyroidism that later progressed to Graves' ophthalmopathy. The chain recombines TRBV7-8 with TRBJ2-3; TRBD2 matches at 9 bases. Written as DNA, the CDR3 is TGTGCCAGCAGCTTAGAGGTTGGCGGGAGGGCCCGCGGTACGCAGTATTTT. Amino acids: CASSLEVGGRARGTQYF. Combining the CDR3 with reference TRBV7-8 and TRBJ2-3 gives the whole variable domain GAGVSQSPRYKVAKRGQDVALRCDPISGHVSLFWYQQALGQGPEFLTYFQNEAQLDKSGLPSDRFFAERPEGSVSTLKIQRTQQEDSAVYLCASSLEVGGRARGTQYFGPGTRLTVL.